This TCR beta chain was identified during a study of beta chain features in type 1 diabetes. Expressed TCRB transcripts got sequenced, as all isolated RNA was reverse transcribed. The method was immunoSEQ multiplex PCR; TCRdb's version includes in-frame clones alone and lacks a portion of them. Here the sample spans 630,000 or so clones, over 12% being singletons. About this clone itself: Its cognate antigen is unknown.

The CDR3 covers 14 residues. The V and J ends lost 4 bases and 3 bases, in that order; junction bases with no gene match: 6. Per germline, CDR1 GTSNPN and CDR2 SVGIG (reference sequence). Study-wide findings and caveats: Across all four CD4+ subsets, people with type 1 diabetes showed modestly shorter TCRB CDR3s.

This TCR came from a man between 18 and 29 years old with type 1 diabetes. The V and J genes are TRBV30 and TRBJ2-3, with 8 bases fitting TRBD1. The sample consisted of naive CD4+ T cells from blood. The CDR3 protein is CAWTRTGPTDTQYF. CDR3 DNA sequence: TGTGCCTGGACGCGGACAGGGCCAACAGATACGCAGTATTTT.